This record concerns one T cell receptor beta chain sequence. There is no known antigen for this receptor. Within one base of it there is no much larger clone, and no base qualities were kept. The sample's treatment or condition label, decoded: live attenuated yellow fever vaccine strain. A standard Ficoll-Paque protocol was used to isolate PBMCs from peripheral blood. Dynabeads CD4 and CD8 positive selection kits were used to isolate the CD4 and CD8 T-cell fractions. RNA was extracted with TriZol from bulk PBMCs, CD4 and CD8 fractions, and dextramer-positive and dextramer-negative fractions. This specimen belongs to a study of T cells after yellow fever vaccination (dated by TCRdb to between 2017 and 2020). In terms of the full investigation: The SMART-Seq v4 Ultra Low Input RNA kit was used to prepare libraries from fractions with low cell numbers. To follow T-cell clones before and after both primary and booster YFV17D yellow fever vaccination, bulk TCR alpha and beta repertoires underwent longitudinal sequencing. The cohort comprised two healthy male donors, one aged 18 to 30 and one aged 30 to 40 years. Blood samples were taken at several timepoints before and after primary and secondary immunization, and bulk PBMC replicates and cell subsets were isolated. The full study reports these points: A small share of clonotypes occurred in both CD4 and CD8 compartments, likely arising from convergent recombination. Computational filtering was required because FACS-sorted repertoires could contain abundant contaminating clonotypes from the bulk population. Compared with the primary T-cell response, the secondary T-cell response was weaker but faster, peaking on day 5 rather than day 15. After the booster, most clones that had expanded after primary vaccination were detected again (around 97% of CD4 and around 88% of CD8), suggesting broad maintenance of memory. Only a couple of donors were included in the study, so the extent to which the findings can be generalized is limited.

The sequencing machine was an Illumina NovaSeq 6000. TCR cDNA was made using 5'RACE template switching, a step that added a universal primer site and unique molecular identifiers. cDNA synthesis was primed from both the TCR alpha and TCR beta constant segments. Two PCR steps were used to amplify libraries, with sample barcodes and sequencing adapters being added in the second step. Sequencing of the libraries was done on either Illumina HiSeq 2500 (2x100 bp) or NovaSeq (2x150 bp). From the authors' description of their analysis: Demultiplexing of reads and collapsing into UMI consensus sequences were performed with MIGEC, and V(D)J alignment was carried out with MiXCR. Using edgeR on replicate PBMC samples, clonotypes were called vaccine-responding if FDR was below 0.01 and the log2 fold change was above 5 up to day 15. CD4 or CD8 identity was assigned to each bulk clonotype according to whether the clonotype was present at higher abundance in the sequenced CD4 repertoire or the sequenced CD8 repertoire. TCRdb itself trimmed the public reads at Q25 with fastp, ran MiXCR and retained productive beta chains. Identical CDR3 protein sequences are pooled into one entry, listed with their most common genes and DNA. In this record, the V and J calls reflect TCRdb's handling and not the investigators' own analysis. The sample yields around 200,000 distinct CDR3 sequences; 11% were counted once. Just over 35% of the sample comes from the top ten.

Its CDR3 holds 16 amino acids, cysteine through phenylalanine. CDR3 DNA only is kept here, 48 bases in frame from base 1. Trimming takes 3 bases from V and 0 bases from J, and the germline ends sit 12 bases apart. The source material was CD8+ T cells sorted from PBMCs, sampled 15 days after the yellow fever booster vaccination. The chain is encoded by TRBV12-3 or TRBV12-4 joined to TRBJ2-4; the D gene could be either TRBD1 or TRBD2, each agreeing at 5 bases. The TCR sequence derives from a man aged 18 to 29 who received the YFV17D yellow fever vaccine. The CDR3 region has the sequence CASSFGAGLAKNIQYF. At the DNA level, the sequence is TGTGCCAGCAGTTTTGGGGCGGGCCTAGCCAAAAACATTCAGTACTTC.